These T cell receptor beta chains were read from a single sample in a study of identifying expanded T cells in peripheral blood. Sequencing used immunoSEQ multiplex PCR; TCRdb keeps in-frame clones, though not all of them. The sample has approximately 130,000 clones; roughly 82% are singletons. The specimen was blood. These receptors were collected from a person between 18 and 75 years old in good health. Each CDR3 is given with its conserved first and last residue. A D gene is named only where the DNA matches it firmly. The size entry is marked missing in some rows and otherwise reads once, few, many or a size class.

j_call v_call clone_size d_call cdr3_aa cdr3_nt
TRBJ1-5 TRBV4-2 once . CASSLTGPLSGHPNQPQHF TGTGCCAGCAGCCTTACGGGACCTCTAAGTGGGCACCCCAATCAGCCCCAGCATTTT
TRBJ1-1 TRBV25-1 few . CASSEFRWEGETEAFF TGTGCCAGCAGTGAATTTAGATGGGAAGGAGAAACTGAAGCTTTCTTT
TRBJ2-1 TRBV7-9 . . CASSLELTIRGEQFF TGTGCCAGCAGCTTAGAATTAACAATCAGAGGGGAGCAGTTCTTC
TRBJ2-1 TRBV2 once . CASSERVAGYNEQFF TGTGCCAGCAGTGAACGGGTAGCTGGCTACAATGAGCAGTTCTTC
TRBJ2-1 TRBV5-1 . . CASSLMTTEQFF TGCGCCAGCAGCTTGATGACGACGGAGCAGTTCTTC
TRBJ2-5 TRBV11-2 . . CASSFGLRGETQYF TGTGCCAGCAGCTTTGGCCTCCGGGGGGAGACCCAGTACTTC
TRBJ1-1 TRBV27 once . CASSLWRNTEAFF TGTGCCAGCAGTTTATGGAGGAACACTGAAGCTTTCTTT
TRBJ2-7 TRBV7-8 few TRBD1 CASSYPGTGLYF TGTGCCAGCAGCTACCCCGGGACAGGGCTATACTTC
TRBJ1-1 TRBV18 . . CASSPEGGSPEAFF TGTGCCAGCTCCCCCGAGGGGGGGTCTCCCGAAGCTTTCTTT
TRBJ2-7 TRBV6-6 . TRBD1 CATTGTGSKDGYEQYF TGTGCCACAACCGGGACAGGGTCCAAAGATGGGTACGAGCAGTACTTC
TRBJ2-1 TRBV6-5 once . CASSYVHEQFF TGTGCCAGCAGTTACGTCCATGAGCAGTTCTTC
TRBJ1-5 TRBV5-1 . . CASSLRGLGQPQHF TGCGCCAGCAGCTTGAGGGGGTTGGGACAGCCCCAGCATTTT
TRBJ2-3 TRBV5-1 . TRBD2 CASSGLAGADTQYF TGCGCCAGCAGCGGACTAGCGGGGGCAGATACGCAGTATTTT
TRBJ2-1 TRBV7-6 . TRBD2 CASSLAASFGFAGGPYEQFF TGTGCCAGCAGCTTAGCCGCTTCATTCGGGTTCGCGGGGGGGCCGTATGAGCAGTTCTTC
TRBJ1-5 TRBV2 . . CASTREGGNQPQHF TGTGCCAGCACTCGAGAGGGAGGCAATCAGCCCCAGCATTTT
TRBJ1-1 TRBV5-1 . . CASSTADSGSTEAFF TGCGCCAGCAGCACCGCCGACAGTGGGAGCACTGAAGCTTTCTTT
TRBJ1-6 TRBV5-4 . . CASSSHRSKSPLHF TGTGCCAGCAGCTCGCACAGGAGTAAATCACCCCTCCACTTT